A selection of T cell receptor beta chains follows, all from one sample in a study of cytomegalovirus exposure and HLA in healthy donors. Clones were read by immunoSEQ multiplex PCR, and TCRdb kept only the in-frame ones, dropping some. The sample yields 250,000 to 300,000 clones, approximately 86% seen once. The sample consisted of PBMCs. These receptors were taken from a woman younger than 30 in good health and CMV-seronegative. The CDR3 runs from the conserved cysteine through the conserved F or W. A D gene is named only where the DNA matches it firmly. Clone size, where shown, is once, few, many, or a class for clones that have expanded.

CAWSGHTESSGNTIYF	TGTGCCTGGAGCGGACATACAGAGAGCTCTGGAAACACCATATATTTT	TRBJ1-3	NA	NA	TRBV30
CASSGGTSGANVLTF	TGTGCCAGCAGCGGGGGGACCTCTGGGGCCAACGTCCTGACTTTC	TRBJ2-6	NA	TRBD2	TRBV28
CASSLWGQGELFF	TGTGCCAGCAGTTTATGGGGGCAAGGGGAGCTGTTTTTT	TRBJ2-2	NA	NA	TRBV27
CASKSRAGGEYEQYF	TGCGCCAGCAAGAGCCGGGCAGGGGGAGAATACGAGCAGTACTTC	TRBJ2-7	NA	TRBD1	TRBV4-1
CASSYDRGSEKLFF	TGTGCCAGCAGCTACGACAGGGGCAGCGAAAAACTGTTTTTT	TRBJ1-4	NA	TRBD1	TRBV13
CAWSSQGRGADQPQHF	TGTGCCTGGAGCTCCCAGGGCAGGGGGGCCGATCAGCCCCAGCATTTT	TRBJ1-5	NA	TRBD1	TRBV30
CAWRAGNEQYF	TGTGCCTGGAGAGCGGGGAACGAGCAGTACTTC	TRBJ2-7	NA	TRBD2	TRBV30
CASSWGLAGSVETQYF	TGTGCCAGCAGTTGGGGACTAGCGGGATCCGTCGAGACCCAGTACTTC	TRBJ2-5	NA	TRBD2	TRBV27
CAISESLGQGGGETQYF	TGTGCCATCAGTGAGTCCCTAGGACAGGGAGGTGGGGAGACCCAGTACTTC	TRBJ2-5	NA	TRBD1	TRBV10-3
CASSNLAGGGTGELFF	TGCGCCAGCAGCAACCTAGCGGGGGGAGGTACCGGGGAGCTGTTTTTT	TRBJ2-2	NA	TRBD2	TRBV4-1
CASSTGTGVNTGELFF	TGTGCCAGCAGCACGGGGACAGGGGTTAACACCGGGGAGCTGTTTTTT	TRBJ2-2	once	TRBD1	TRBV7-9
CASSYVRTGGGNQPQHF	TGTGCCAGCTCCTACGTTAGGACAGGGGGCGGCAATCAGCCCCAGCATTTT	TRBJ1-5	NA	TRBD1	TRBV18
CASGTANVQYF	TGTGCTAGTGGAACTGCGAATGTGCAGTACTTC	TRBJ2-7	NA	NA	TRBV12-5
CAISDSTGKLYGYTF	TGTGCCATCAGTGACTCGACCGGGAAACTCTATGGCTACACCTTC	TRBJ1-2	NA	NA	TRBV10-3
CASRLPTGALSDGYTF	TGTGCCAGTCGACTCCCGACAGGGGCCCTCTCTGATGGCTACACCTTC	TRBJ1-2	few	TRBD1	TRBV19
CAWRPNLQGSYNEQFF	TGTGCCTGGAGGCCGAACCTACAGGGCTCCTACAATGAGCAGTTCTTC	TRBJ2-1	NA	NA	TRBV30
CASSPGLAGGNEQFF	TGTGCCAGCAGCCCCGGACTAGCGGGAGGCAATGAGCAGTTCTTC	TRBJ2-1	NA	TRBD2	TRBV7-2
CASSMTSGEGTQYF	TGTGCCAGCAGTATGACTAGCGGGGAAGGGACCCAGTACTTC	TRBJ2-5	NA	TRBD2	TRBV27
CASSPTSVNTGELFF	TGTGCCAGCAGTCCTACTAGCGTTAACACCGGGGAGCTGTTTTTT	TRBJ2-2	NA	TRBD2	TRBV2
CSVVLQGMNTEAFF	TGCAGCGTTGTCTTGCAGGGCATGAACACTGAAGCTTTCTTT	TRBJ1-1	NA	NA	TRBV29-1
CASSAQQGTNTEAFF	TGTGCCAGCAGCGCTCAACAGGGGACCAACACTGAAGCTTTCTTT	TRBJ1-1	NA	TRBD1	TRBV7-8
CASSWGGWAEEAFF	TGTGCCAGTAGTTGGGGGGGCTGGGCGGAAGAAGCTTTCTTT	TRBJ1-1	NA	NA	TRBV19
CSVELVQGARRETQYF	TGCAGCGTTGAATTGGTCCAGGGGGCCCGTCGGGAGACCCAGTACTTC	TRBJ2-5	NA	TRBD1	TRBV29-1
CASSLLWGPDTQYF	TGTGCCAGCAGCTTACTTTGGGGGCCAGATACGCAGTATTTT	TRBJ2-3	NA	NA	TRBV7-6
CASSVVSYGEAFF	TGTGCCAGTAGTGTGGTATCATACGGTGAAGCTTTCTTT	TRBJ1-1	NA	NA	TRBV19
CASSWGQGARSGEETQYF	TGTGCCAGCAGTTGGGGACAGGGGGCGCGGTCTGGGGAGGAGACCCAGTACTTC	TRBJ2-5	NA	TRBD1	TRBV27
CASSEMVATYGYTF	TGTGCCAGCAGTGAAATGGTAGCCACCTATGGCTACACCTTC	TRBJ1-2	few	NA	TRBV2
CSVRQGFSNQPQHF	TGCAGCGTTAGACAGGGTTTCAGCAATCAGCCCCAGCATTTT	TRBJ1-5	few	TRBD1	TRBV29-1
CASSHGQGVSRPQHF	TGTGCCAGCAGCCACGGACAGGGAGTCTCCCGGCCCCAGCATTTT	TRBJ1-5	few	TRBD1	TRBV6-1
CASSVDRVNYGYTF	TGTGCCAGCTCCGTAGACAGGGTCAACTATGGCTACACCTTC	TRBJ1-2	NA	TRBD1	TRBV18
CASRTSGSYNEQFF	TGTGCCAGTAGGACTAGCGGCTCCTACAATGAGCAGTTCTTC	TRBJ2-1	NA	TRBD2	TRBV19
CASSTSKEATQYF	TGTGCCAGCAGCACTAGCAAGGAGGCGACCCAGTACTTC	TRBJ2-5	NA	NA	TRBV11-2
CASSYGQGATEAFF	TGTGCCAGCAGTTATGGGCAGGGGGCCACTGAAGCTTTCTTT	TRBJ1-1	NA	TRBD1	TRBV6-5
CASSSPADYNQPQHF	TGTGCCAGCAGCTCCCCAGCGGACTACAATCAGCCCCAGCATTTT	TRBJ1-5	NA	NA	TRBV7-9
CASSYERYNEQFF	TGTGCCAGCAGTTACGAGCGGTACAATGAGCAGTTCTTC	TRBJ2-1	NA	NA	TRBV6-5
CASSYSQVPYEQYF	TGTGCCAGCAGTTACTCCCAGGTCCCCTACGAGCAGTACTTC	TRBJ2-7	NA	NA	TRBV6-5
CASSDPTTGRYEQYF	TGCGCCAGCAGTGACCCCACGACAGGTCGCTACGAGCAGTACTTC	TRBJ2-7	NA	NA	TRBV10-1
CASSESVPYEQYF	TGTGCCAGCAGTGAATCGGTCCCTTACGAGCAGTACTTC	TRBJ2-7	NA	NA	TRBV2
CASSPREGQGEETQYF	TGTGCCAGCTCACCACGAGAGGGACAGGGGGAAGAGACCCAGTACTTC	TRBJ2-5	NA	TRBD1	TRBV18
CASHRDRGYEQYF	TGCGCCAGCCACCGGGACAGGGGGTACGAGCAGTACTTC	TRBJ2-7	few	TRBD1	TRBV5-1
CASSEGQGNQPQHF	TGTGCCAGCAGCGAGGGACAGGGTAATCAGCCCCAGCATTTT	TRBJ1-5	NA	TRBD1	TRBV7-9
CASSYHQGSTDTQYF	TGTGCCAGTAGCTACCACCAGGGTAGCACAGATACGCAGTATTTT	TRBJ2-3	NA	NA	TRBV19
CASSESGDRPQHF	TGTGCCAGCAGTGAATCGGGGGACAGGCCCCAGCATTTT	TRBJ1-5	NA	TRBD1	TRBV6-1
CASTVGTLNTEAFF	TGTGCCAGCACCGTCGGGACACTGAACACTGAAGCTTTCTTT	TRBJ1-1	NA	NA	TRBV6-5
CASNRDRSTDTQYF	TGTGCCAGCAACCGGGACAGAAGCACAGATACGCAGTATTTT	TRBJ2-3	NA	TRBD1	TRBV28
CASSLRSPSGSGETQYF	TGCGCCAGCAGCTTGCGTTCACCTAGCGGGAGTGGAGAGACCCAGTACTTC	TRBJ2-5	NA	TRBD2	TRBV5-1